The 22 T cell receptor beta chains below all came from one sample that was sequenced in a study of technical replicates of blood from a handful of donors. Produced via immunoSEQ multiplex PCR; TCRdb's table is partial and in-frame only. In the table there are 53,000 or so clones, more than 70% of which are singletons. What was sequenced was PBMCs. These receptors were obtained from a human donor in good health. Some clones in this sample may be carry-over from other donors' samples.

The rearrangement joins TRBV5-1 to TRBJ1-1; D is unclear. Trimming stripped 4 bases from V and 0 bases from J, with 7 bases between. The CDR3 is 13 amino acids. The V gene's germline CDR1 is SGHRS and CDR2 YFSETQ. The CDR3 here is CASSDQVNTEAFF. The CDR3 region has the DNA TGCGCCAGCAGCGATCAGGTGAACACTGAAGCTTTCTTT.

In its sample, this clone was seen a few times. The chain links TRBV30 to TRBJ1-1; D is unresolved. Germline CDR1 and CDR2: GTSNPN and SVGIG (reference sequence). The CDR3 is 13 residues long. Trimming pared 2 bases from V and 0 bases from J, leaving 7 bases between. The CDR3 reads CAWSSTVNTEAFF. CDR3 bases: TGTGCCTGGAGTTCTACCGTGAACACTGAAGCTTTCTTT.

About this clone itself: The DNA is omitted, as the CDR3 cannot be located on it reliably, and the CDR3 follows TCRdb's listing. The J gene is TRBJ2-5, the V gene TRBV27; the table names TRBD2, a call not compared with the DNA. The CDR3 region is 13 residues in length, termini included. In germline, CDR1 is MNHEY, CDR2 SMNVEV (reference sequence). CDR3 loop: CASSSSRGRTQYF.

CDR3 amino acids: CASSYYLQATEAFF. The CDR3 region has the DNA TGTGCCAGCAGTTACTACCTACAGGCCACTGAAGCTTTCTTT. V and J are TRBV6-5 and TRBJ1-1; D may be TRBD1 (5 bases). Germline-derived CDR1 and CDR2 are MNHEY and SVGAGI. The ends were cut back, 1 base at V and 4 bases at J, with 10 bases in the middle. The CDR3 has 14 amino acids.

V usage is TRBV10-3 and J usage is TRBJ1-1; the match to TRBD1 covers 7 bases. CDR1 is ENHRY, CDR2 SYGVKD, per germline. The CDR3 runs 14 residues. The J segment lost 3 bases and the V segment lost 9 bases, leaving 10 bases of the junction unmatched. CDR3 amino acids: CAIRDSRRYTEAFF. CDR3 coding DNA: TGTGCCATTAGGGACAGCCGGAGGTACACTGAAGCTTTCTTT.

The chain combines TRBV7-3 with TRBJ2-5, with 7 nucleotides matching TRBD1. In germline, CDR1 is SGHTA, CDR2 FQGTGA. V lost 1 base, J lost 2 bases, and 4 bases stayed unmatched. The CDR3 contains 15 residues. CDR3 nucleotide sequence: TGTGCCAGCAGCTTAATGGGACAGCTTCAAGAGACCCAGTACTTC. Translation: CASSLMGQLQETQYF.

This chain connects TRBV5-6 to TRBJ2-7; D is perhaps TRBD2 (7 bases). Germline values: CDR1 SGHDT, CDR2 YYEEEE. The CDR3 spans 14 residues. V was cut by 4 bases and J by 0 bases, with 11 bases left in between. The CDR3 DNA reads TGTGCCAGCAGCACCGGGGGGCCCTCCTACGAGCAGTACTTC. This gives the protein CASSTGGPSYEQYF.

The chain recombines TRBV29-1 with TRBJ2-7, with D possibly being TRBD2 (5 bases). The CDR3 spans 10 residues. Germline values: CDR1 SQVTM, CDR2 ANQGSEA. Trimming left V 6 bases short and J 7 bases short, with 10 bases between. The CDR3 nucleotides read TGCAGCGTGCGAACTAGGGAGCAGTACTTC. It is translated as CSVRTREQYF.

This clone has a handful of counts. This chain joins TRBV28 and TRBJ1-5, with 9 bases that match TRBD1. Germline loops: CDR1 MDHEN, CDR2 SYDVKM. This CDR3 spans 15 amino acids. J was trimmed by 3 bases and V by 4 bases; bases with no gene match: 4. The CDR3 region is CASSSGTGINQPQHF. CDR3 nucleotides: TGTGCCAGCAGTTCAGGGACAGGGATCAATCAGCCCCAGCATTTT.

V gene TRBV7-6 combines with J gene TRBJ1-5; D possibly corresponds to TRBD1 (5 bases). In germline, CDR1 is SGHVS, CDR2 FNYEAQ. The CDR3 extends over 14 amino acids. V was clipped by 1 base and J by 9 bases, with 13 bases between them. The CDR3, as DNA: TGTGCCAGCAGCTTAGGACAGACCTTAGGGCCCCAGCATTTT. Its protein product is CASSLGQTLGPQHF.

J is TRBJ2-7 and V is TRBV7-9; TRBD2 matches at 7 bases. Germline-derived CDR1 and CDR2 are SEHNR and FQNEAQ (reference sequence). Losses at the gene ends were 1 base for V and 6 bases for J; bases not matched to a gene: 9. This CDR3 comprises 15 residues. CDR3 protein: CASSLGSYRGGEQYF. In nucleotides, the CDR3 is TGTGCCAGCAGCTTAGGGTCATACCGCGGGGGCGAGCAGTACTTC.

The chain has TRBV6-6 and TRBJ1-1; 7 bases match TRBD1. The CDR3 extends over 14 amino acids. V was clipped by 4 bases and J by 5 bases; unmatched bases: 7. Germline lookup yields CDR1 MNHNY and CDR2 SVGAGI (reference sequence). CDR3 DNA sequence: TGTGCCAGCAGTTCCACAGGGGTGGGGACTGAAGCTTTCTTT. Protein: CASSSTGVGTEAFF.

This rearrangement joins TRBV7-9 to TRBJ2-5; 11 bases agree with TRBD2. With 6 bases clipped from V and 5 bases from J, the junction kept 11 bases outside the gene matches. CDR1 SEHNR and CDR2 FQNEAQ come from the germline V gene (reference sequence). The CDR3 has 16 residues. The CDR3 loop reads CASSSPTSGTVETQYF. The CDR3 bases are TGTGCCAGCAGTTCACCGACTAGCGGGACAGTTGAGACCCAGTACTTC.

This clone was seen a few times. This chain uses TRBV2 with TRBJ2-1; D unresolved. From germline, CDR1 is SNHLY and CDR2 FYNNEI. This CDR3 spans 14 amino acids. The ends were cut back, 2 bases at V and 7 bases at J, with 12 bases in the middle. The CDR3 DNA follows: TGTGCCAGCAGTGAAAACCAGGATTGGAATGAGCAGTTCTTC. Protein product: CASSENQDWNEQFF.

V gene TRBV27 combines with J gene TRBJ2-6; 9 bases line up with TRBD1. Germline V gene lookup returns CDR1 MNHEY and CDR2 SMNVEV (reference sequence). V shed 5 bases, J shed 0 bases, and the junction held 5 bases outside the gene matches. There are 17 residues in the CDR3. This CDR3 reads CASSAGTGYSGANVLTF. The CDR3 bases are TGTGCCAGCAGTGCCGGGACAGGGTACTCTGGGGCCAACGTCCTGACTTTC.

The genes are TRBV5-1 and TRBJ1-4, with 9 bases fitting TRBD1. Germline assignment: CDR1 SGHRS and CDR2 YFSETQ. The length of the CDR3 is 13 residues. Trimming at V came to 4 bases and at J to 8 bases, leaving 3 bases not matched to a gene. Written as DNA, the CDR3 is TGCGCCAGCAGCCCGGACAGGGGAGAAAAACTGTTTTTT. It specifies CASSPDRGEKLFF.

The V gene is TRBV11-2, the J gene TRBJ1-1; perhaps TRBD1 as D (5 bases). Germline V CDR1 and CDR2: SGHAT, FQNNGV. V lost 2 bases to trimming and J lost 5 bases, with 15 bases between them. The CDR3 is 15 amino acids. The CDR3 reads CASSLLSAGGTEAFF. CDR3 bases: TGTGCCAGCAGCTTACTTAGTGCCGGGGGGACTGAAGCTTTCTTT.

The rearrangement joins TRBV18 to TRBJ2-7, with 7 bases that match TRBD2. Germline CDR1 KGHSH, CDR2 LQKENI. The CDR3 spans 14 residues. The ends lost 2 bases at V and 3 bases at J; junction bases unmatched: 4. This CDR3 is CASSPRTRNYEQYF. The CDR3 DNA follows: TGTGCCAGCTCACCAAGGACTAGAAACTACGAGCAGTACTTC. The variable domain in full, completed from reference TRBV18 and TRBJ2-7, reads NAGVMQNPRHLVRRRGQEARLRCSPMKGHSHVYWYRQLPEEGLKFMVYLQKENIIDESGMPKERFSAEFPKEGPSILRIQQVVRGDSAAYFCASSPRTRNYEQYFGPGTRLTVT.

CDR3 sequence: CASSPSLLSSKTSYEQFF. CDR3 in DNA: TGTGCCAGCAGTCCAAGCCTTCTGAGTAGCAAGACCTCGTATGAGCAGTTCTTC. The chain recombines TRBV27 with TRBJ2-1; D is unresolved. Germline V gene lookup returns CDR1 MNHEY and CDR2 SMNVEV (reference sequence). This CDR3 region has 18 residues. Trimming pared 5 bases from V and 8 bases from J, leaving 28 bases between.

The rearrangement links TRBV7-6 to TRBJ2-7, with TRBD1 as a possible D gene (5 bases). Germline V gene sequence: CDR1 SGHVS, CDR2 FNYEAQ. The V gene lost 5 bases and the J gene lost 1 base, with 18 bases spanning the gap. The CDR3 sequence is 16 residues long. The CDR3 nucleotides read TGTGCCAGCAGCCTCCGCGCCTGGGGCCTATCCTACGAGCAGTACTTC. Translated: CASSLRAWGLSYEQYF. Supplemented by reference TRBV7-6 and TRBJ2-7, the full variable domain reads GAGVSQSPRYKVTKRGQDVALRCDPISGHVSLYWYRQALGQGPEFLTYFNYEAQQDKSGLPNDRFSAERPEGSISTLTIQRTEQRDSAMYRCASSLRAWGLSYEQYFGPGTRLTVT.

This rearrangement joins TRBV10-3 to TRBJ1-4; no firm D call. The CDR3 has 18 residues. CDR1 is ENHRY and CDR2 is SYGVKD in the germline V gene. Between the trimmed V and J ends, which lost 0 bases and 5 bases, there was a span of 19 bases. CDR3 nucleotides: TGTGCCATCAGTGAGTCGAGGCCAGACCAAATTCTGAATGAAAAACTGTTTTTT. The encoded protein is CAISESRPDQILNEKLFF.

This clone was recorded once. The rearrangement uses TRBV15 and TRBJ1-1; D remains unclear. Germline loops: CDR1 LNHNV, CDR2 YYDKDF (reference sequence). Trimming pared 1 base from V and 2 bases from J, leaving 8 bases between. The CDR3 covers 14 residues. CDR3 DNA: TGTGCCACCAGCAGAGTACTACTCAACACTGAAGCTTTCTTT. This codes for CATSRVLLNTEAFF.